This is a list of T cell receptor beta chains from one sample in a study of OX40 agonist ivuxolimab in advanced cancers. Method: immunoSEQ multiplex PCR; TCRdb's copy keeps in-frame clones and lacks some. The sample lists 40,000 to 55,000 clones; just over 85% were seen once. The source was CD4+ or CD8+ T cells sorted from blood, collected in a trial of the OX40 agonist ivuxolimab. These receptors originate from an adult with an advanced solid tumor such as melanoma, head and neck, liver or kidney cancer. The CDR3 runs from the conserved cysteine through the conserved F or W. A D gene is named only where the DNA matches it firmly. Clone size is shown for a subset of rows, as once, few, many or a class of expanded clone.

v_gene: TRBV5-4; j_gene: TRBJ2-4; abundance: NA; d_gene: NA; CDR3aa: CASSSGGDIAKNIQYF; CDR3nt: TGTGCCAGCAGCTCGGGCGGGGACATAGCCAAAAACATTCAGTACTTC
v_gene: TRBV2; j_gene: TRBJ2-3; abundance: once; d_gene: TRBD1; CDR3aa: CASSPGTGSTDTQYF; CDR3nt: TGTGCCAGCAGTCCCGGGACAGGGAGCACAGATACGCAGTATTTT
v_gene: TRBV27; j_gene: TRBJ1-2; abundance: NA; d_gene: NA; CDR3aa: CASRRRQGDVGGYTF; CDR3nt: TGTGCCAGCAGGAGAAGGCAGGGAGATGTAGGCGGCTACACCTTC
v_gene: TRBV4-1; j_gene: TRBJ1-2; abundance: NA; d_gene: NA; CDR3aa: CASSHPGLSNYGYTF; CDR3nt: TGCGCCAGCAGCCACCCGGGGCTATCCAACTATGGCTACACCTTC
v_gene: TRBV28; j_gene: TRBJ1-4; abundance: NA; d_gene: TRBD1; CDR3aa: CASSPVRDRGEKLFF; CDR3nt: TGTGCCAGCAGTCCAGTGAGGGACAGGGGTGAAAAACTGTTTTTT
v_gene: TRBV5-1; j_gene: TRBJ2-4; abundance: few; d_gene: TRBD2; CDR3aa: CASSLGGLAGDQDLAKNIQYF; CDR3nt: TGCGCCAGCAGCTTGGGCGGGCTAGCGGGGGACCAAGATTTAGCCAAAAACATTCAGTACTTC
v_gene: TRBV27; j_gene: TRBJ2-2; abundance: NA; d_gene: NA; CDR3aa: CASSTPGHNTGELFF; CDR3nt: TGTGCCAGCAGCACTCCGGGACACAACACCGGGGAGCTGTTTTTT
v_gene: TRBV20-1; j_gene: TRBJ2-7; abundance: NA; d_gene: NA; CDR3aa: CSAILGYEQYF; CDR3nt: TGCAGTGCAATACTAGGCTACGAGCAGTACTTC
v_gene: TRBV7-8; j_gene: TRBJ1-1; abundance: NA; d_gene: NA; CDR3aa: CASSKKNTEAFF; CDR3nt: TGTGCCAGCAGCAAGAAGAACACTGAAGCTTTCTTT
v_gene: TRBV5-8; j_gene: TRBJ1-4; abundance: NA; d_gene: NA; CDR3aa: CASSLYLTGNEKLFF; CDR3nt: TGTGCCAGCAGCTTGTACCTAACTGGGAACGAAAAACTGTTTTTT
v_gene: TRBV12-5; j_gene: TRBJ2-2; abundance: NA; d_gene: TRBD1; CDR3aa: CASGLGTGGFGGELFF; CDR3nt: TGTGCTAGTGGTTTAGGGACAGGGGGCTTTGGCGGGGAGCTGTTTTTT
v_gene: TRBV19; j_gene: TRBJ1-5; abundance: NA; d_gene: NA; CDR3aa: CASSPTGGNQPQHF; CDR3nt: TGTGCCAGTAGTCCGACAGGCGGCAATCAGCCCCAGCATTTT
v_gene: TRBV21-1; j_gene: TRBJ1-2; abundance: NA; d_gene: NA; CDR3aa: CASSKDPFYGYTF; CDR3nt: TGTGCCAGCAGCAAAGACCCCTTCTATGGCTACACCTTC
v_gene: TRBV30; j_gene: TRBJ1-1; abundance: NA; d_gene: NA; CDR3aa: CALRAGNTEAFF; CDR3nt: TGTGCCCTACGGGCAGGGAACACTGAAGCTTTCTTT
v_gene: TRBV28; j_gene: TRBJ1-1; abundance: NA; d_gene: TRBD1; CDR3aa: CASSRAGTGREAFF; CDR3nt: TGTGCCAGCAGTCGAGCGGGGACAGGGCGTGAAGCTTTCTTT
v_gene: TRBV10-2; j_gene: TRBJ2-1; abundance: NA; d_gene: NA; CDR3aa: CASRTVPSSYNEQFF; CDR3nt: TGCGCCAGCAGAACCGTCCCCTCCTCCTACAATGAGCAGTTCTTC
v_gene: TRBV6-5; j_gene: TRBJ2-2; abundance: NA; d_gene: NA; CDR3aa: CASSYSGGTNTGELFF; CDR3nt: TGTGCCAGCAGTTACTCTGGGGGTACGAACACCGGGGAGCTGTTTTTT
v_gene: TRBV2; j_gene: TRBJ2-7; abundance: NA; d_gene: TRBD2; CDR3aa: CASRKGTSGTYEQYF; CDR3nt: TGTGCCAGCAGGAAAGGGACTAGCGGGACCTACGAGCAGTACTTC
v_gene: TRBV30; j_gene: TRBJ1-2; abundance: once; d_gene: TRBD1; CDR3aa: CAGSRGQVYGYTF; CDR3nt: TGTGCCGGCTCCAGGGGGCAAGTCTATGGCTACACCTTC
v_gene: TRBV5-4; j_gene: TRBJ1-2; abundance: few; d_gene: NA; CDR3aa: CASSGGYGYTF; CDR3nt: TGTGCCAGCAGCGGGGGCTATGGCTACACCTTC
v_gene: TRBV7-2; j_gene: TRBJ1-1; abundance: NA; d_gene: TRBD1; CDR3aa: CASSSGQGFDAFF; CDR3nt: TGTGCCAGCAGCTCGGGACAGGGGTTCGACGCTTTCTTT
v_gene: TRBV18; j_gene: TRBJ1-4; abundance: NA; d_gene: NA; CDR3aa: CASSLQVNEKLFF; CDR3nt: TGTGCCAGCTCACTACAGGTCAATGAAAAACTGTTTTTT
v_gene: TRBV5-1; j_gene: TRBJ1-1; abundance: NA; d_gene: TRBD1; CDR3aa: CASSSHRGSGTEAFF; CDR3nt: TGCGCCAGCAGCTCCCACAGGGGAAGCGGCACTGAAGCTTTCTTT
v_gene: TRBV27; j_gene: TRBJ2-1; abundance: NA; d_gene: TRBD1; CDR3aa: CASSPDRGPYNEQFF; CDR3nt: TGTGCCAGCAGCCCTGACAGGGGGCCGTACAATGAGCAGTTCTTC
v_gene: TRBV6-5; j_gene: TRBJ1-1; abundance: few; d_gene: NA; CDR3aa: CASSNIDRNTEAFF; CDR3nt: TGTGCCAGCAGTAATATAGACAGGAACACTGAAGCTTTCTTT
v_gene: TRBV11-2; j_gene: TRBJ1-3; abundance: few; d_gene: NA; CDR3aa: CASSSRDKRGNTIYF; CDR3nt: TGTGCCAGCAGCTCCCGGGACAAGCGAGGAAACACCATATATTTT
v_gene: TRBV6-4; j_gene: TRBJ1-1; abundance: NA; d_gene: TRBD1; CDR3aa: CASREQGRNTEAFF; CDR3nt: TGTGCCAGCAGGGAACAGGGGAGAAACACTGAAGCTTTCTTT
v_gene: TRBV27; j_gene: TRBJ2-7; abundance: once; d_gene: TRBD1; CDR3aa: CASSLGQESSYEQYF; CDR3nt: TGTGCCAGCAGTTTGGGACAGGAGAGCTCCTACGAGCAGTACTTC
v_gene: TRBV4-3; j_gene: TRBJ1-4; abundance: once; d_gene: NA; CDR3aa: CASSQVGGDLSEKLFF; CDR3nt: TGCGCCAGCAGCCAAGTAGGGGGGGACCTTAGTGAAAAACTGTTTTTT
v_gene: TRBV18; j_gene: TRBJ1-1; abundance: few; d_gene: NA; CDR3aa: CASSLEVGTEAFF; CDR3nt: TGTGCCAGCTCACTGGAGGTTGGAACTGAAGCTTTCTTT
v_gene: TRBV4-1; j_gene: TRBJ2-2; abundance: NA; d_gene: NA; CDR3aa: CASSQVGYGELFF; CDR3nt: TGCGCCAGCAGCCAAGTGGGATACGGGGAGCTGTTTTTT
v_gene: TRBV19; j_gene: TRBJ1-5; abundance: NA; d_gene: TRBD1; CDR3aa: CASSDRGRDQPQHF; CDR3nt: TGTGCCAGTAGCGACAGGGGGCGCGATCAGCCCCAGCATTTT
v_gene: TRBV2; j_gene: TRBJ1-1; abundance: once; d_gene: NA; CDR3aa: CASKDTRNTEAFF; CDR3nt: TGTGCCAGCAAAGACACACGGAACACTGAAGCTTTCTTT
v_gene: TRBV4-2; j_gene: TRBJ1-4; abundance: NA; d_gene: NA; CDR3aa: CASSPRGGQDEKLFF; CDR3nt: TGTGCCAGCAGCCCAAGGGGGGGGCAGGATGAAAAACTGTTTTTT
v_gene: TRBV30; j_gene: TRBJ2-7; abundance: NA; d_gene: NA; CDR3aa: CAWSKGDSYEQYF; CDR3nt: TGTGCCTGGAGTAAGGGCGACTCCTACGAGCAGTACTTC
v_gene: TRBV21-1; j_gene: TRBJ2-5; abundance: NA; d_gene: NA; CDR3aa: CASSKARVLAGVGEQYF; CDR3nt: TGTGCCAGCAGCAAAGCCCGGGTACTAGCGGGAGTAGGGGAGCAGTACTTC
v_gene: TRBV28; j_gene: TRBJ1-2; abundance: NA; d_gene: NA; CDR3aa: CASSFTGLGGYTF; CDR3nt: TGTGCCAGCAGTTTTACAGGCCTGGGGGGCTACACCTTC
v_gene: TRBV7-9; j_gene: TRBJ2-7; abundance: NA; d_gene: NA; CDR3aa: CASSFRGYEQYF; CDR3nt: TGTGCCAGCAGCTTTCGGGGCTACGAGCAGTACTTC
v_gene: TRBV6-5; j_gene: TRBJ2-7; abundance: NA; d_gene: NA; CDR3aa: CASTMDLRSHEQYF; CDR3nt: TGTGCCAGCACGATGGACTTACGGTCCCACGAGCAGTACTTC
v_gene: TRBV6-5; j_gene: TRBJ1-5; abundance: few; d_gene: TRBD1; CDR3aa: CASSVTGDNQPQHF; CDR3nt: TGTGCCAGCAGTGTGACAGGGGACAATCAGCCCCAGCATTTT
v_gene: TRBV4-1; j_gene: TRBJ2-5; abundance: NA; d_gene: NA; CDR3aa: CASSQVTGDHETQYF; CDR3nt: TGCGCCAGCAGCCAAGTTACGGGGGATCACGAGACCCAGTACTTC
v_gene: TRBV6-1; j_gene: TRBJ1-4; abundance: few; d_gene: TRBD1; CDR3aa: CASSAGGPGEKLFF; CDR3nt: TGTGCCAGCAGTGCAGGGGGACCGGGCGAAAAACTGTTTTTT
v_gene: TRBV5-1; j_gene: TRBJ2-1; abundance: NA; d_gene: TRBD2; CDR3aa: CASSLVAGGLNEQFF; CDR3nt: TGCGCCAGCAGCTTGGTTGCGGGGGGTCTCAATGAGCAGTTCTTC
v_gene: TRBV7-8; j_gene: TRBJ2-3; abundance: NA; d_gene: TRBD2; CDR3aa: CASSLGLAGDTQYF; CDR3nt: TGTGCCAGCAGCTTGGGACTAGCGGGAGATACGCAGTATTTT
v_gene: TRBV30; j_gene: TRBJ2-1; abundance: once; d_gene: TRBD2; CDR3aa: CAWSVPSGSGNEQFF; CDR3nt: TGTGCCTGGAGTGTACCTAGCGGGAGCGGCAATGAGCAGTTCTTC
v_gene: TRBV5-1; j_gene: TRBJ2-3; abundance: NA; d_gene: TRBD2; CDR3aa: CASSLGREGTDTQYF; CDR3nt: TGCGCCAGCAGCTTGGGACGGGAGGGCACAGATACGCAGTATTTT